This T cell receptor beta chain was captured in a study of T cells in Graves' hyperthyroidism and ophthalmopathy. RNA transcripts were the template for amplifying TCR beta CDR3 regions. HTBI primers drove first-round RT-PCR of the TCR CDR3. In TCRdb, the multiplex PCR reads were re-called with MiXCR into one record per CDR3 protein. The table records approximately 300,000 distinct CDR3 sequences, roughly 15% of them present only once. This clonotype turned up a few times. The CDR3 is 16 residues long. With 6 bases clipped from V and 8 bases from J, the junction kept 18 bases outside the gene matches. From germline, CDR1 is SNHLY and CDR2 FYNNEI. Stability of Graves' hyperthyroidism was defined as absent ophthalmopathy progression within 18 months. The hyperthyroidism was newly diagnosed and had lasted under 2 months; the patients were aged 18 to 65. Uncontrolled infection, other autoimmune disease, pregnancy or lactation led to exclusion. 9.5 to 10 ml fresh peripheral blood yielded the PBMCs.

The source is a man younger than 45 with Graves' hyperthyroidism. What was sequenced was blood. The chain combines TRBV2 with TRBJ1-2, with TRBD1 matching over 7 bases. CDR3 nucleotide sequence: TGTGCCAGCAGCCCGCCGGGACAGCAATCAAAAGGCGGCTACACCTTC. This translates into CASSPPGQQSKGGYTF.